This TCR beta chain was sequenced in a study of T cell responses to AZD1222 COVID-19 vaccine. The study's findings and limits: Seropositive status at baseline applied to only a handful of AZD1222 recipients. The study reported that nearly half of spike-specific TCRs target unmutated variant regions.

This CDR3 region has 15 residues. Looked up from germline, CDR1 is SGHDT and CDR2 is YYEEEE. With 4 bases removed from V and 0 bases from J, the gap between germline ends came to 11 bases. Libraries were prepared by immunoSEQ multiplex PCR; TCRdb keeps only in-frame clonotypes and omits some of them. The table includes 25,000 to 35,000 clones, more than 85% detected once. Regarding this clone: Its antigen is unknown.

The material sequenced was peripheral blood, taken on day 0 of AZD1222 vaccination. This chain joins TRBV5-6 and TRBJ1-5; D call uncertain. This TCR was recovered from an adult in good health. DNA for the CDR3: TGTGCCAGCAGCCGAAGACATTATAGCAATCAGCCCCAGCATTTT. As protein: CASSRRHYSNQPQHF.